This T cell receptor (beta chain) comes out of a study of T cells in Graves' hyperthyroidism and ophthalmopathy. Study-wide results and limits: A 13 V-J model separated ophthalmopathy from stable hyperthyroidism. Expanded thyroid clonotypes (above 0.001) were mostly also found in blood.

What was amplified from RNA transcripts were TCR beta CDR3 regions. The HTBI primer set was used in a first-round RT-PCR of the TCR CDR3. TCRdb reprocessed the multiplex PCR reads via MiXCR and lists one record per CDR3 protein. The repertoire holds around 620,000 distinct CDR3 sequences, 12% to 15% seen once, with roughly 7% in the top ten. Trimming left V 8 bases short and J 5 bases short, with 24 bases between. CDR1 and CDR2 (germline): MNHEY, SMNVEV (reference sequence). The CDR3 sequence is 16 residues long. This clonotype came up many times. What it binds is not known. Investigators excluded patients with uncontrolled infection, other autoimmune disease, pregnancy or lactation.

The sequencing input was blood. V and J are TRBV27 and TRBJ2-5; D tentatively fits TRBD1 or TRBD2 (6 bases each). This clonotype originated in a woman between 18 and 30 years old with Graves' ophthalmopathy. CDR3 in DNA: TGTGCCAGCGCCCTTCTACTGGGGGGCGTAGGGGAGACCCAGTACTTC. Protein product: CASALLLGGVGETQYF.